The rows below give T cell receptor beta chains drawn from one sample of a study of tumor-infiltrating lymphocytes in primary liver carcinoma. TCRdb reprocessed the multiplex PCR reads via MiXCR and lists one record per CDR3 protein. The sample includes some 100,000 distinct CDR3 sequences, more than 65% of them seen just once. The sequenced sample consisted of liver tumor tissue from sampling region 2. These receptors were taken from a woman aged 60-75 years with primary liver carcinoma and hepatitis B virus infection. Both conserved end residues are trimmed from each CDR3. Fields, in order: clone size, D gene, V gene, CDR3 protein. A D gene is named only where the DNA matches it firmly. Size values are once, few and many counts, or a class for expanded clones, and some rows have none.

- TRBD1 TRBV2 ASKPGQATDTQY
- - TRBV5-6 ASGYSGLACKQY
few TRBD2 TRBV5-4 ASSRTLAGNVDEQS
- - TRBV12-3/TRBV12-4 PSTRDSFGTEAF
once TRBD2 TRBV29-1 SVRAGGPNTGELF
- - TRBV5-6 ASSLKGDAYEQY
- - TRBV29-1 SVRRVTTIYNGQF
once TRBD1 TRBV28 ASSSPYRGPVEETQY
many TRBD1 TRBV28 ASARQGTYEQY
- - TRBV11-2 ASSLTGQQGQPQH